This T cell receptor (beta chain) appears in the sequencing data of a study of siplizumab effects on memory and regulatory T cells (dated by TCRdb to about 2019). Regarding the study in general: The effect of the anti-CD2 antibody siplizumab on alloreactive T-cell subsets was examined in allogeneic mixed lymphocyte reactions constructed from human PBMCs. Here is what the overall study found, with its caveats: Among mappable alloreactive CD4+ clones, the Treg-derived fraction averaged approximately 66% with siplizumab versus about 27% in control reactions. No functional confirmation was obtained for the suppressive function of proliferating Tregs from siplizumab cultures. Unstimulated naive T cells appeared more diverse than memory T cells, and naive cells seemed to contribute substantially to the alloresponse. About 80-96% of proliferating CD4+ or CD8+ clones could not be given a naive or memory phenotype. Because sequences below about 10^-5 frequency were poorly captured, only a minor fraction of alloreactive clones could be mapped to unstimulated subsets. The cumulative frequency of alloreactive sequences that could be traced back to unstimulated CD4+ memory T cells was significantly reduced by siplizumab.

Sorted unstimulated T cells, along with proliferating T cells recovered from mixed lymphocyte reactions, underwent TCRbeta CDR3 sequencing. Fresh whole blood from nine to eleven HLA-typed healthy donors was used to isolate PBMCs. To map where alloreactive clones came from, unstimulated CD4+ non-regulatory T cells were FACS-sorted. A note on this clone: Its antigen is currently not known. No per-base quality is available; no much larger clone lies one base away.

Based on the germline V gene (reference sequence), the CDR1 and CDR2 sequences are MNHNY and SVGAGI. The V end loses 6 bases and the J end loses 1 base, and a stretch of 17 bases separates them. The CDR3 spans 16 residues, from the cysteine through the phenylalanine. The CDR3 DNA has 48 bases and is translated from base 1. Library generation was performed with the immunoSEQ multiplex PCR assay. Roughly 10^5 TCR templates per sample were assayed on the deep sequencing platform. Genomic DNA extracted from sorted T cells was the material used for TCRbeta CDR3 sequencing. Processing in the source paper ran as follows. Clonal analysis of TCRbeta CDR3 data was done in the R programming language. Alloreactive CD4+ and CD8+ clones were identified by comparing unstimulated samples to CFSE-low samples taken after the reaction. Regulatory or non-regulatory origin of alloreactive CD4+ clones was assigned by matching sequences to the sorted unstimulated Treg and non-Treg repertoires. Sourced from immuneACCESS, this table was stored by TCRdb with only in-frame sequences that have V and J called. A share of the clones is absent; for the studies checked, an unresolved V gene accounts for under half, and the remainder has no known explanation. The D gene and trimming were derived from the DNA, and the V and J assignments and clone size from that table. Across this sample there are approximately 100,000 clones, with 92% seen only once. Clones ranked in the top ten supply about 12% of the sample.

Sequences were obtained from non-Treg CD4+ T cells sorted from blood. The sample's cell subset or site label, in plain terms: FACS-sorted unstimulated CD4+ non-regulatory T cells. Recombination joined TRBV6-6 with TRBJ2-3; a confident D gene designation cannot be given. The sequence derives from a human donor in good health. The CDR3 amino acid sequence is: CASSRHQLPGTDTQYF. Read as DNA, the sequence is TGTGCCAGCAGCCGACATCAACTGCCGGGCACAGATACGCAGTATTTT.